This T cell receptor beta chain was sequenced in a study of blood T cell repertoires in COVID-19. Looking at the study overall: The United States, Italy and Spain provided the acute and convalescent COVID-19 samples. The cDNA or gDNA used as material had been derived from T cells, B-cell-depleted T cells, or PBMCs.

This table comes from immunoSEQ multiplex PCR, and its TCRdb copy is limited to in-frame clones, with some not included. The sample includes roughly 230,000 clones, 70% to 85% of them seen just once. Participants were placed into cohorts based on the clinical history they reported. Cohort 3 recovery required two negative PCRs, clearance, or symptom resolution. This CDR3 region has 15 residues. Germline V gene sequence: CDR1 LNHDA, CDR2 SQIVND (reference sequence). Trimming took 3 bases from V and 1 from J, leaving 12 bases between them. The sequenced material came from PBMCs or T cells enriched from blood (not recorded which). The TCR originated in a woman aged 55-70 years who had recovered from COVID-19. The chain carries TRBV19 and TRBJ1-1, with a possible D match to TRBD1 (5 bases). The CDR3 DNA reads TGTGCCAGTAGTATTACGAAGGGGTCGAACACTGAAGCTTTCTTT. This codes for CASSITKGSNTEAFF.